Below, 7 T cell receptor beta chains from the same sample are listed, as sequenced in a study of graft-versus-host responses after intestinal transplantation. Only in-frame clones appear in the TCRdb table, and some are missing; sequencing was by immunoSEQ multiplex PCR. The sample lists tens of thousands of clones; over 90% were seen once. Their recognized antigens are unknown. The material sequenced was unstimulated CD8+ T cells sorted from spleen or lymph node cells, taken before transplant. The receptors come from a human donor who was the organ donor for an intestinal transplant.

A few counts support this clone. CDR3 sequence reads: CASSIGSGEKLFF. The CDR3 DNA reads TGTGCCAGCAGCATAGGGTCCGGTGAAAAACTGTTTTTT. The chain joins TRBV7-9 to TRBJ1-4; D remains unclear. This CDR3 comprises 13 residues. Germline assignment: CDR1 SEHNR and CDR2 FQNEAQ (reference sequence). The V end was cut by 5 bases, the J end by 7 bases, with 11 bases between.

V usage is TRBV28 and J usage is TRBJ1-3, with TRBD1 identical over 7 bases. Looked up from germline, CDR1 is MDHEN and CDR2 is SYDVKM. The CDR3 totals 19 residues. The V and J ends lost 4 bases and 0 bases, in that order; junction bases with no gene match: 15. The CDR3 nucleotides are TGTGCCAGCAGTTCCCTCATGGGGGACAGCTTAAACTCTGGAAACACCATATATTTT. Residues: CASSSLMGDSLNSGNTIYF. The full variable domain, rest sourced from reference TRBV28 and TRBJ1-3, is DVKVTQSSRYLVKRTGEKVFLECVQDMDHENMFWYRQDPGLGLRLIYFSYDVKMKEKGDIPEGYSVSREKKERFSLILESASTNQTSMYLCASSSLMGDSLNSGNTIYFGEGSWLTVV.

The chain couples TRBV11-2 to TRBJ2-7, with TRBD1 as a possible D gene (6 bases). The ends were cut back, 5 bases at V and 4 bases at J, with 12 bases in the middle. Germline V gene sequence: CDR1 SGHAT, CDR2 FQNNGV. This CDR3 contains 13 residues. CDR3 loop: CASSTGQLYEQYF. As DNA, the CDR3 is TGTGCCAGCAGCACTGGACAGCTGTACGAGCAGTACTTC.

Here the CDR3 reads CASRPRDSSYEQYF. CDR3 sequence (DNA): TGTGCCAGCAGACCGAGGGACAGCTCCTACGAGCAGTACTTC. This rearrangement joins TRBV7-2 to TRBJ2-7, with 7 bases identical to TRBD1. Germline V gene lookup returns CDR1 SGHTA and CDR2 FQGNSA. The CDR3 covers 14 residues. Trimming cost V 6 bases and J 0 bases; bases outside gene matches: 5.

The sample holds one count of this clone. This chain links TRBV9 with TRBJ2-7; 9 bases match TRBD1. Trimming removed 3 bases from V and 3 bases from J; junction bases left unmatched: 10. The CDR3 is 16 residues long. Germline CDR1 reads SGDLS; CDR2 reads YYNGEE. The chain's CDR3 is CASSALGTGLVYEQYF. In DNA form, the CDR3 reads TGTGCCAGCAGCGCCCTTGGGACAGGGCTAGTCTACGAGCAGTACTTC. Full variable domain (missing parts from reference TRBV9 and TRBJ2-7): DSGVTQTPKHLITATGQRVTLRCSPRSGDLSVYWYQQSLDQGLQFLIQYYNGEERAKGNILERFSAQQFPDLHSELNLSSLELGDSALYFCASSALGTGLVYEQYFGPGTRLTVT.

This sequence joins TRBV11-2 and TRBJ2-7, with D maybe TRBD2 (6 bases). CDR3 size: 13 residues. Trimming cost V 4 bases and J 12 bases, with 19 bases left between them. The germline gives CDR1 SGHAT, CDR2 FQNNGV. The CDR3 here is CASSSLRAPGAYF. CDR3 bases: TGTGCCAGCAGCTCGCTCCGGGCCCCGGGAGCGTACTTC.

The CDR3: CASSLDEWWEKLFF. As DNA, the CDR3 is TGTGCCAGCAGCTTAGATGAGTGGTGGGAAAAACTGTTTTTT. This sequence joins TRBV11-2 and TRBJ1-4; no clear D gene. From germline, CDR1 is SGHAT and CDR2 FQNNGV. The CDR3 loop spans 14 amino acids. V gave up 0 bases and J gave up 8 bases, with 10 bases separating them.